One and the same sample provided the 18 T cell receptor beta chains below, sequenced in a study of vaccination effects on CD4 cells after COVID-19. With about 9 days of culture completed, CD4+ T cells were isolated. As their vaccination, participants received two doses of either BNT162b2 or mRNA-1273. These receptors lack a known antigen. The table came from immunoSEQ multiplex PCR; TCRdb's copy has only in-frame clones and leaves some out. This sample has tens of thousands of clones, with around two thirds found just once. Sequences were derived from CD4+ T cells from PBMCs cultured without peptide, sampled after COVID-19 vaccination. These receptors came from a human donor who received a COVID-19 vaccine.

This sequence joins TRBV28 and TRBJ1-4, with a tentative D call TRBD1 (6 bases). The ends were cut back, 5 bases at V and 8 bases at J, with 18 bases in the middle. This CDR3 has 15 residues. The germline CDR1 and CDR2 sequences are MDHEN and SYDVKM. The DNA of the CDR3 is TGTGCCAGCAGTACGACCAGGACAGTAGGGGAAAAACTGTTTTTT. This encodes CASSTTRTVGEKLFF.

The rearrangement uses TRBV19 and TRBJ1-1; possibly TRBD1 for D (5 bases). V was trimmed by 2 bases and J by 10 bases, leaving 29 bases between them. This CDR3 has 18 amino acids. In germline, CDR1 is LNHDA, CDR2 SQIVND (reference sequence). CDR3 bases: TGTGCCAGTAGTATAAAGCCAGGAAAAGAGGACCCGGGGCGTAGAGCTTTCTTT. It translates to CASSIKPGKEDPGRRAFF.

V is TRBV5-1 and J is TRBJ2-3; 13 positions agree with TRBD2. This CDR3 comprises 16 residues. V was pared by 4 bases and J by 5 bases, with 7 bases of the junction left unmatched. CDR1 and CDR2 from the germline V gene are SGHRS and YFSETQ. In DNA, the CDR3 is TGCGCCAGCAGCGAGTCGACTAGCGGGGGGATAGATACGCAGTATTTT. This gives the protein CASSESTSGGIDTQYF.

The V gene is TRBV10-2, the J gene TRBJ1-5, with a possible D match to TRBD1 (6 bases). In germline, CDR1 is WSHSY, CDR2 SAAADI. Deletions cut 6 bases from V and 0 bases from J, with 12 bases between. There are 15 residues in the CDR3. CDR3 sequence reads: CASSWTADSNQPQHF. As DNA, the CDR3 is TGCGCCAGCAGCTGGACAGCCGATAGCAATCAGCCCCAGCATTTT.

The chain is built from TRBV1 and TRBJ1-2; TRBD1 is taken as the D call from the table, unchecked against the DNA. TRBV1 is designated a pseudogene. The CDR3 is 12 residues long. This chain's CDR3 is CTSIGRGRGYTF. The CDR3 DNA reads as TGCACCAGCATCGGCAGGGGACGCGGCTACACCTTC.

The chain carries TRBV27 and TRBJ2-7; 9 positions agree with TRBD1. The J segment lost 6 bases and the V segment lost 6 bases, leaving 15 bases of the junction unmatched. The CDR3 sequence is 16 residues long. Germline CDR1 is MNHEY and CDR2 is SMNVEV (reference sequence). For the CDR3, the DNA is TGTGCCAGCAGCCCACTAGGGGGGGACAGGGCTTTCGAGCAGTACGTC. Residues: CASSPLGGDRAFEQYV.

This clone was detected only a few times. The chain carries TRBV29-1 and TRBJ2-5, with TRBD1 as a possible D gene (6 bases). This CDR3 is built from 13 residues. Germline values: CDR1 SQVTM, CDR2 ANQGSEA. The germline V and J ends were trimmed by 4 bases and 4 bases, with 13 bases remaining between them. In DNA, the CDR3 is TGCAGCGTTGGAAGGGGGTCTGGAGAGACCCAGTACTTC. This gives the protein CSVGRGSGETQYF.

This clone was seen only a few times. The genes are TRBV18 and TRBJ2-2, with 7 nucleotides matching TRBD1. The CDR3 has 15 amino acids. Per germline, CDR1 KGHSH and CDR2 LQKENI. V dropped 3 bases and J dropped 9; count of bases not matched to a gene: 10. Here the CDR3 DNA reads TGTGCCAGCTCACCCGACAGGGCCCCCGGGAGGGAGCTGTTTTTT. Residues: CASSPDRAPGRELFF.

The rearrangement links TRBV30 to TRBJ1-1, with D possibly matching TRBD1 (5 bases). The V end lost 2 bases, the J end lost 4 bases, and 11 bases lay between the germline ends. Germline CDR1 is GTSNPN and CDR2 is SVGIG (reference sequence). The CDR3 length is 13 residues. The CDR3 DNA follows: TGTGCCTGGAGTTGGGGGATGACCACTGAAGCTTTCTTT. This sequence encodes CAWSWGMTTEAFF.

The chain uses TRBV9 and TRBJ1-2, with 11 bases aligning to TRBD1. V was clipped by 3 bases and J by 5 bases; unmatched bases: 6. Per germline, CDR1 SGDLS and CDR2 YYNGEE. The CDR3 is 15 amino acids. The CDR3: CASSEDRGLGYGYTF. In DNA form, the CDR3 reads TGTGCCAGCAGCGAGGACAGGGGGCTGGGTTATGGCTACACCTTC.

The chain recombines TRBV19 with TRBJ2-5, with 7 positions matching TRBD1. The V and J ends lost 4 bases and 5 bases, in that order; junction bases with no gene match: 7. CDR1 LNHDA and CDR2 SQIVND come from the germline V gene (reference sequence). The CDR3 covers 14 residues. This CDR3 is CASSTTGSGETQYF. The CDR3, as DNA: TGTGCCAGTAGTACGACAGGGAGTGGCGAGACCCAGTACTTC.

The chain links TRBV14 to TRBJ2-1; TRBD2 matches 10 bases. Looked up from germline, CDR1 is SGHDN and CDR2 is FVKESK. V lost 3 bases and J lost 3; bases outside the gene matches: 8. CDR3 size: 17 residues. CDR3 sequence: CASSQDILAGYYNEQFF. The CDR3 nucleotides are TGTGCCAGCAGCCAGGATATACTAGCGGGGTACTACAATGAGCAGTTCTTC.

The chain links TRBV2 to TRBJ2-7, with D tentatively TRBD1 (6 bases). The CDR3 has 14 amino acids. V was shortened by 3 bases and J by 0 bases, with 9 bases between the two germline ends. CDR1 SNHLY and CDR2 FYNNEI come from the germline V gene. This CDR3 is CASSDQGSSYEQYV. In nucleotides, the CDR3 is TGTGCCAGCAGTGACCAGGGGAGCTCCTACGAGCAGTACGTC.

This clone was picked up a small number of times. This chain links TRBV2 with TRBJ1-1; tentatively, D is TRBD1 (6 bases). The CDR3 has 13 amino acids. Germline V gene data show CDR1 as SNHLY and CDR2 as FYNNEI. Trimming shortened V by 6 bases and J by 5 bases, and 13 bases separated the two germline ends. This chain's CDR3 is CASRNTGRTEAFF. The DNA of the CDR3 is TGTGCCAGCAGGAATACAGGGAGGACTGAAGCTTTCTTT.

This clone was observed once. The chain links TRBV30 to TRBJ1-2; no reliable D call. The germline V gene encodes CDR1 GTSNPN and CDR2 SVGIG (reference sequence). This CDR3 spans 13 amino acids. V lost 0 bases and J lost 4, with 9 bases in between. CDR3 DNA: TGTGCCTGGAGTGTACGAGGATTCTATGGCTACACCTTC. This codes for CAWSVRGFYGYTF.

This sequence joins TRBV5-1 and TRBJ1-2; D not resolved. Trimming took 2 bases from V and 1 from J, leaving 9 bases between them. This CDR3 comprises 14 residues. Germline CDR1 is SGHRS and CDR2 is YFSETQ. Here the CDR3 DNA reads TGCGCCAGCAGCTTCGTGAGCGATAACTATGGCTACACCTTC. This sequence encodes CASSFVSDNYGYTF.

The chain combines TRBV18 with TRBJ2-3; D is possibly TRBD1 (5 bases). The V gene's germline CDR1 is KGHSH and CDR2 LQKENI. V was pared by 2 bases and J by 0 bases, with 15 bases between. The CDR3 sequence is 17 residues long. CDR3 nucleotide sequence: TGTGCCAGCTCACCAAATGTGGCAAGGGGTAGCACAGATACGCAGTATTTT. Its protein is CASSPNVARGSTDTQYF.

This sequence joins TRBV3-1 (or the pseudogene TRBV3-2) and TRBJ2-5, with D possibly being TRBD1 (6 bases). Germline V gives CDR1 LGHDT, CDR2 YNNKEL (reference sequence). The CDR3 length is 14 residues. Trimming took off 1 base at V and 3 bases at J, with 9 bases between the two ends. The CDR3 reads CASSQGNREETQYF. The CDR3 coding sequence is TGTGCCAGCAGCCAAGGAAACAGGGAAGAGACCCAGTACTTC.